This TCR beta chain was recorded in a study of T cells expressing NK-cell markers. About the study: Among eight sequenced donors, seven carried HCMV seropositivity while one was seronegative. Study observations and caveats: Evidence did not settle whether expanded NKG2C+ T cell clones targeted HCMV.

On this clonotype itself: Its antigen remains unknown.

TCRdb reprocessed the 5' RACE reads and reports one entry per CDR3 protein, with no DNA. This listing includes about 260,000 distinct CDR3 sequences. The CDR3 loop spans 17 amino acids. Germline CDR1 is SQVTM and CDR2 is ANQGSEA. The sequenced sample was blood T cells: a sorted CD56 or NKG2C T cell subset, CD4+ or CD8+ T cells, or bulk PBMC T cells (not recorded which). The chain recombines TRBV29-1 with TRBJ1-1. The TCR originated in a man aged 18 to 29 in good health. The CDR3 protein is CSVVRYVGTEASSEAFF.